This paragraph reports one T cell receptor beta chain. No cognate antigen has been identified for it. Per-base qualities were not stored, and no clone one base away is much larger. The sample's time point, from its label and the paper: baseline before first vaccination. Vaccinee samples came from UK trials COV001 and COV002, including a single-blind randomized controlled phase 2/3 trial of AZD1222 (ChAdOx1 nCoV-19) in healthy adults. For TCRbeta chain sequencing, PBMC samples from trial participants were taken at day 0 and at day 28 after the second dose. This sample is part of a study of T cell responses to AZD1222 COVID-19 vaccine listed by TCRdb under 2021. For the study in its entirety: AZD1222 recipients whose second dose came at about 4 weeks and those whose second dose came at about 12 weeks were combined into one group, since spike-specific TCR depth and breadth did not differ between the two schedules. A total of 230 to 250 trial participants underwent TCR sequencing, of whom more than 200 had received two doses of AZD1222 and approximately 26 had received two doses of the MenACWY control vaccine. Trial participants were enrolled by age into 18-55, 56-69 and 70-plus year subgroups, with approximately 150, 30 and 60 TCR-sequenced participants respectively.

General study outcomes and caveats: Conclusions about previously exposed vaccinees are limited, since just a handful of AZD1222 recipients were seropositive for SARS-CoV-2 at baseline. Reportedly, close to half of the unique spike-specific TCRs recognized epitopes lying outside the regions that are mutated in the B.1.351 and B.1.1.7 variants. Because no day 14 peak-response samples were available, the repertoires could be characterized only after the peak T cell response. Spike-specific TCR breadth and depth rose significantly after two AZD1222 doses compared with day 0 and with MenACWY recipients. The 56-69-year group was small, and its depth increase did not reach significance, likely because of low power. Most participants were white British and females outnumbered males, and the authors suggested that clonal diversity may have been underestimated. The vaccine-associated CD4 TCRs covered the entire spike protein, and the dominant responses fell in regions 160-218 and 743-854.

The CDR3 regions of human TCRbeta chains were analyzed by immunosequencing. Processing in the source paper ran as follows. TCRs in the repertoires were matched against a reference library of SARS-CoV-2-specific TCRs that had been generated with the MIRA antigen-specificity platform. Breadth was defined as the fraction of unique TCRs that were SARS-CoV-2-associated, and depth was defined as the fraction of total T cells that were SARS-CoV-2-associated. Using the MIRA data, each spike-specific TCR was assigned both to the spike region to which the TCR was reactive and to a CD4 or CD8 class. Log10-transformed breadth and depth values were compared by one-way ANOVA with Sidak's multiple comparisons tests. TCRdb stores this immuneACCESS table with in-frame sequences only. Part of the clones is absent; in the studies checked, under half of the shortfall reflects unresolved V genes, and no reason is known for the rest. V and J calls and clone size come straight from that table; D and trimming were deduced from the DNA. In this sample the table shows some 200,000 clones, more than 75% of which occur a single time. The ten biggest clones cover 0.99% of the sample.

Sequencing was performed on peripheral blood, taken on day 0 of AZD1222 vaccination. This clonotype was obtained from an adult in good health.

The DNA reads TGTGCCAGCAATATTCAGGGACAGGGGGATGAGCAGTTCTTC. The translation is CASNIQGQGDEQFF. In this chain, TRBV2 is recombined with TRBJ2-1, and TRBD1 matches 11 of the central bases. For CDR1 and CDR2, the germline V gene lists SNHLY and FYNNEI. The CDR3 goes from the cysteine to the phenylalanine over 14 residues. The retained sequence is limited to the CDR3, 42 bases, with the frame set at the first base. V loses 7 bases at its end and J loses 8 bases; junction bases beyond the gene matches: 7.